This TCR beta chain is from a study of blood T cells in healthy people across ages. Overall study results and limits: Naive T cell percentage showed a strong correlation with the diversity of TCR beta. Estimated diversity that came from one million T cells was considered an underestimate.

With a J-beta primer mix and a sample-barcoded 5' primer, a second PCR ran 7 to 11 cycles. TCRdb reprocessed the 5' RACE reads with MiXCR, giving one entry per CDR3 protein. The sample lists almost 1 million distinct CDR3 sequences; roughly 47% were seen once. Comments on this clonotype: The antigen is undetermined.

Sequencing was done on a sample of blood. The origin of this receptor is a woman aged 60-70 years in good health.

This CDR3 reads CAISEEGLGMGNQPQHF. CDR3 bases: TGTGCCATCAGTGAGGAGGGGTTAGGGATGGGCAATCAGCCCCAGCATTTT. This chain uses TRBV10-3 with TRBJ1-5, with a tentative D call TRBD1 (5 bases). CDR3 length equals 17 residues. From germline, CDR1 is ENHRY and CDR2 SYGVKD. V dropped 2 bases and J dropped 2 bases, with 16 bases sitting between them.